This T cell receptor (beta chain) was captured in a study of OX40 agonist ivuxolimab in advanced cancers. Profiling relied on immunoSEQ multiplex PCR, and the TCRdb table lists in-frame clones only, not all of them. The sample has tens of thousands of clones, about nine tenths seen once; the top ten hold 35% to 45%. By proportion, this clone is medium-sized. V was cut by 0 bases and J by 5 bases, with 8 bases left in between. Germline V gene data show CDR1 as MNHEY and CDR2 as SVGAGI. This CDR3 has 13 residues. The V gene is TRBV6-5, the J gene TRBJ2-7; possibly TRBD1 for D (5 bases). The clonotype originates from an adult with an advanced solid tumor such as melanoma, head and neck, liver or kidney cancer. Specimen: CD4+ or CD8+ T cells sorted from blood, collected in a trial of the OX40 agonist ivuxolimab. This chain's CDR3 is CASSYSGDDEQYF. The CDR3 DNA follows: TGTGCCAGCAGTTACTCAGGGGATGACGAGCAGTACTTC.